The T cell receptor beta chain described here comes from a study of T cell responses to AZD1222 COVID-19 vaccine (dated by TCRdb to about 2021). General notes on the study: AZD1222 recipients given second doses at about 4 weeks or at about 12 weeks were pooled, since spike-specific TCR depth and breadth were not found to differ between the two schedules. A total of about 250 trial participants underwent TCR sequencing, of whom 207 had received two doses of AZD1222 and 26 had received two doses of the MenACWY control vaccine. Trial participants were enrolled into age subgroups of 18-55, 56-69 and 70-plus years, which contained approximately 150, 30 and 60 TCR-sequenced participants, respectively. Study-wide findings and limitations: Reportedly, close to half of the unique spike-specific TCRs recognized epitopes lying outside the regions that are mutated in the B.1.351 and B.1.1.7 variants. Only five to seven AZD1222 recipients were SARS-CoV-2 seropositive at baseline, limiting conclusions about previously exposed vaccinees. CD4 TCRs associated with the vaccine covered the entire spike protein, and the dominant responses were in regions 160-218 and 743-854. In the small 56-69-year group, the increase in depth fell short of significance, most likely because of low power. No day 14 peak-response samples were available, so repertoires were characterized only after the peak T cell response. After two AZD1222 doses, spike-specific TCR breadth and depth were significantly higher than at day 0 and than in MenACWY recipients. Most participants were white British and females outnumbered males, and the authors suggested that clonal diversity may have been underestimated.

As regards this clone: It lacks a known antigen. No base quality values were provided; no much bigger clone lies one nucleotide off.

V loses 10 bases of germline sequence and J loses 5 bases, and the interval between the two ends is 26 bases. CDR1 and CDR2 (MNHEY, SMNVEV) derive from the germline V gene (reference sequence). The CDR3, cysteine through phenylalanine, is 16 amino acids long. The sequence is cut down to CDR3 DNA, 48 bases in frame from base 1. The time point label on this specimen signifies: baseline before first vaccination. Samples from vaccinated people were obtained from the UK trials COV001 and COV002, which included a single-blind randomized controlled phase 2/3 trial of AZD1222 (ChAdOx1 nCoV-19) in healthy adults. For TCRbeta chain sequencing, PBMC samples were collected from trial participants at day 0 and at day 28 after the second dose. The CDR3 regions of human TCRbeta chains were subjected to immunosequencing. The paper's data handling went like this. TCRs in the repertoires were compared against a reference library of SARS-CoV-2-specific TCRs that had been generated with the MIRA antigen-specificity platform. Breadth was defined as the fraction of unique TCRs that were SARS-CoV-2-associated. Depth was defined as the fraction of total T cells that were SARS-CoV-2-associated. Each spike-specific TCR was assigned to its reactive spike region and to a CD4 or CD8 class using the MIRA data. Log10-transformed breadth and depth values were compared by one-way ANOVA with Sidak's multiple comparisons tests. TCRdb took this table from immuneACCESS and kept in-frame rearrangements with V and J called. Such tables lack part of the clones; where checked against another copy, unresolved V genes explain under half of the gap, and the rest is unexplained. From that table come the V and J calls and clone size; the DNA was used to work out D and trimming. The sample includes more than 100,000 clones, with 92% observed a single time. Approximately 1.5% of the sample is held by the ten biggest clonotypes.

This clonotype was obtained from an adult in good health. This sample comprised peripheral blood, obtained on day 0 of AZD1222 vaccination. The chain is assembled from TRBV27 and TRBJ1-1; the D segment could be TRBD1, given 5 matching bases. CDR3 loop: CATLSLGRQGRTEAFF. The DNA sequence follows: TGTGCCACCCTCAGTTTGGGTCGGCAGGGAAGAACTGAAGCTTTCTTT.